The clone carrying this T cell receptor (beta chain) showed up just a few times. Its antigen is not identified. The sample belongs to a study of T-cell memory formation after mild COVID-19. The study, taken as a whole, reports: Some clones that responded turned up in pre-infection memory, which suggests that cross-reactive memory joined in. Contracting CD4+ clones sat mainly in CM and EM; CD8+ in EMRA.

The CDR3 runs 14 residues. Germline V gene data show CDR1 as MNHEY and CDR2 as SVGEGT. The V and J ends lost 4 bases and 6 bases, in that order; junction bases with no gene match: 6. 5'RACE, which relied on constant-segment primers, yielded TCR alpha and TCR beta cDNA libraries carrying sample barcodes and UMIs. TCRdb passed the 5' RACE reads through MiXCR, listing each CDR3 protein once. The sample lists roughly 250,000 distinct CDR3 sequences; 15% to 20% were seen once. This chain uses TRBV6-2 or TRBV6-3 with TRBJ2-5; the match to TRBD1 covers 9 bases. Source material: PBMCs or a T cell subset sorted from them (not recorded which). This TCR was recovered from a man between 18 and 29 years old who had mild COVID-19 (a few samples of this study predate the infection). Cell type and time point are not known. CDR3 in amino acids: CASSSNRGLQTQYF. The CDR3, as DNA: TGTGCCAGCAGTTCAAACAGGGGGCTACAGACCCAGTACTTC.